This T cell receptor beta chain was observed in a study of OX40 agonist ivuxolimab in advanced cancers. Study-level background: Partial responses, seen in three patients, involved one hepatocellular carcinoma and two cutaneous melanomas. Regarding the study as a whole: Researchers did not establish what antigens the expanded peripheral T cells target.

Prior autoimmune disease or systemic immunosuppression barred patients. Details on this clone: Antigen specificity is unknown. Within the sample, other DNA sequences also encode this same CDR3.

Clones were sequenced by immunoSEQ multiplex PCR, and TCRdb holds only the in-frame ones, with some missing. Here the sample spans 65,000 to 75,000 clones, 89% being singletons. The clonotype was recovered from an adult with an advanced solid tumor such as melanoma, head and neck, liver or kidney cancer. This sample comprised CD4+ or CD8+ T cells sorted from blood, obtained in a trial of the OX40 agonist ivuxolimab.

The CDR3 region is CASSSTYEQYF. The CDR3, as DNA: TGTGCCAGCAGTTCAACTTACGAGCAGTACTTC. V usage is TRBV6-5 and J usage is TRBJ2-7, with D hard to call. Trimming pared 4 bases from V and 4 bases from J, leaving 5 bases between. Germline CDR1 is MNHEY and CDR2 is SVGAGI. This CDR3 has 11 residues.